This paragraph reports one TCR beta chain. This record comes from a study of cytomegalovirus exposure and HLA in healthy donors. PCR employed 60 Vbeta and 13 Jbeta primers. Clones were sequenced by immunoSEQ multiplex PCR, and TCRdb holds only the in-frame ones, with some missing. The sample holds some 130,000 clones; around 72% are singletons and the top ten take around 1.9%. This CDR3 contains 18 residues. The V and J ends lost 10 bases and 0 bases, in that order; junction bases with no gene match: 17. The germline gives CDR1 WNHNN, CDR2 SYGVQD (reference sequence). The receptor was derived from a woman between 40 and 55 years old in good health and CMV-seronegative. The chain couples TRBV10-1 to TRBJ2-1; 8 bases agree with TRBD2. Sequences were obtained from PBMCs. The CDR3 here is CATLGTRPPPSSYNEQFF. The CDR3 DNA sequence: TGCGCCACGTTGGGGACTAGACCCCCCCCCAGCTCCTACAATGAGCAGTTCTTC.